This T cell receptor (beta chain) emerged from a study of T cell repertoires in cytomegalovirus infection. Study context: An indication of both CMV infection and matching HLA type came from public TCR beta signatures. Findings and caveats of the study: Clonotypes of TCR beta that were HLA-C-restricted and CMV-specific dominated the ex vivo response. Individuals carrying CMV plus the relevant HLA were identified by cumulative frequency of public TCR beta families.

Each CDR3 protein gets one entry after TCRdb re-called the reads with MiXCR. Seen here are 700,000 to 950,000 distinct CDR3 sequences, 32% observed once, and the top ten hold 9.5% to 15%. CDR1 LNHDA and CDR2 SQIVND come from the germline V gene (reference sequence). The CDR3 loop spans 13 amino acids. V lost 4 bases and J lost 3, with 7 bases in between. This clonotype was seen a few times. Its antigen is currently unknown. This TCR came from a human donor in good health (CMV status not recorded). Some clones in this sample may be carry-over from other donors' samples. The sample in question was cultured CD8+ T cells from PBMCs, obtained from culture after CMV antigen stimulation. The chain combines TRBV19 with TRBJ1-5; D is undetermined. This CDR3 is CASSTELNQPQHF. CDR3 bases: TGTGCCAGTAGTACCGAGCTCAATCAGCCCCAGCATTTT.